What follows are 24 T cell receptor beta chains derived from one specimen sequenced in a study of shared clonotypes between healthy human individuals. Sequenced by immunoSEQ multiplex PCR; TCRdb stores in-frame clones only, minus some. The data show more than 200,000 clones, just over 65% seen once. Sequencing used memory CD4+ T cells sorted from blood. Subset here: CD45RA-negative fraction. The receptors originated from a young man in good health.

CDR3 coding DNA: TGTGCCAGCAGCGCCGCTGGGACAGCCACTCTGAGGGCTGAAGCTTTCTTT. Translating gives CASSAAGTATLRAEAFF. The rearrangement links TRBV5-6 to TRBJ1-1; 7 bases match TRBD1. V shed 4 bases and J 6 bases; nucleotides not matched to a gene: 18. CDR1 is SGHDT, CDR2 YYEEEE, per germline. CDR3 length equals 17 residues.

The chain couples TRBV19 to TRBJ1-3; tentatively, D is TRBD1 (6 bases). CDR1 is LNHDA, CDR2 SQIVND, per germline (reference sequence). V lost 2 bases to trimming and J lost 0 bases, with 8 bases between them. This CDR3 spans 15 amino acids. The CDR3 reads CASSIPTGSGNTIYF. In DNA, the CDR3 is TGTGCCAGTAGTATACCGACAGGCTCTGGAAACACCATATATTTT.

The V and J genes are TRBV30 and TRBJ2-5; 14 bases fit TRBD2. The germline gives CDR1 GTSNPN, CDR2 SVGIG (reference sequence). This CDR3 has 15 amino acids. V lost 3 bases, J lost 5 bases, and 5 bases stayed unmatched. The CDR3 DNA is TGTGCCTGGAGCAAGGGACTAGCGGGAGCCGAGACCCAGTACTTC. Encoded protein: CAWSKGLAGAETQYF.

V is TRBV5-6 and J is TRBJ1-1; D may be TRBD1 (5 bases). V gave up 4 bases and J gave up 1 base, with 11 bases separating them. The CDR3 runs to 14 residues. Germline V lookup: CDR1 SGHDT, CDR2 YYEEEE. Here the CDR3 DNA reads TGTGCCAGCAGCCCTAAGACAGAGAACACTGAAGCTTTCTTT. It specifies CASSPKTENTEAFF.

The gene calls are TRBV19 and TRBJ1-3, with unresolved D. V was trimmed by 6 bases and J by 0 bases, leaving 6 bases between them. The CDR3 extends over 13 amino acids. CDR1 LNHDA and CDR2 SQIVND come from the germline V gene (reference sequence). CDR3: CASRRLSGNTIYF. In DNA, the CDR3 is TGTGCCAGTAGACGGCTCTCTGGAAACACCATATATTTT.

V is TRBV28 and J is TRBJ1-5; 7 bases are shared with TRBD1. Per germline, CDR1 MDHEN and CDR2 SYDVKM. There are 15 residues in the CDR3. V was pared by 7 bases and J by 5 bases, with 11 bases of the junction left unmatched. The CDR3 bases are TGTGCCAGCACTTCCGGGACAGACGGTCATCAGCCCCAGCATTTT. Protein sequence: CASTSGTDGHQPQHF.

This clone occurred once. The chain carries TRBV9 and TRBJ2-2; D gene ambiguous. Germline V gene data show CDR1 as SGDLS and CDR2 as YYNGEE. The length of the CDR3 is 15 residues. Between the trimmed V and J ends, which lost 0 bases and 4 bases, there was a span of 10 bases. In nucleotides, the CDR3 is TGTGCCAGCAGCGTAGCTGGCGTACCCACCGGGGAGCTGTTTTTT. As protein: CASSVAGVPTGELFF.

The CDR3 region is CASSRLAGKETQYF. The DNA for the CDR3 is TGTGCCAGCAGCCGCCTAGCGGGAAAAGAGACCCAGTACTTC. This chain links TRBV6-6 with TRBJ2-5; the match to TRBD2 covers 9 bases. CDR1 is MNHNY and CDR2 is SVGAGI in the germline V gene (reference sequence). The CDR3 has 14 amino acids. The V and J ends lost 6 bases and 3 bases, in that order; junction bases with no gene match: 5.

A note on this clone: Only one base separates this from a far larger clonotype, so it likely reflects a read error. The chain is built from TRBV7-9 and TRBJ2-7; D is ambiguous. Germline CDR1 SEHNR, CDR2 FQNEAQ (reference sequence). V gave up 5 bases and J gave up 8 bases, with 16 bases separating them. CDR3 length: 13 amino acids. CDR3 sequence reads: CASSRSGLSKQYF. The CDR3 DNA reads as TGTGCCAGCAGCCGCAGTGGGCTGTCGAAGCAGTACTTC.

This chain connects TRBV2 to TRBJ1-5; tentative D call: TRBD1 (6 bases). Germline CDR1 SNHLY, CDR2 FYNNEI. Trimming pared 5 bases from V and 0 bases from J, leaving 11 bases between. This CDR3 spans 15 amino acids. The CDR3, as DNA: TGTGCCAGCAGTTACCGGGACACTAGCAATCAGCCCCAGCATTTT. As protein: CASSYRDTSNQPQHF.

V and J are TRBV18 and TRBJ2-5; D perhaps matches TRBD1 (6 bases). V was clipped by 5 bases and J by 2 bases, with 18 bases between them. Germline V gives CDR1 KGHSH, CDR2 LQKENI. CDR3 length: 16 residues. The CDR3 spells CASSNPGESFQETQYF. DNA for the CDR3: TGTGCCAGCTCAAATCCAGGGGAAAGCTTTCAAGAGACCCAGTACTTC.

The chain employs TRBV10-2 and TRBJ2-4; possible D gene TRBD1, 6 bases. Germline-derived CDR1 and CDR2 are WSHSY and SAAADI. The CDR3 is 13 amino acids. Trimming removed 6 bases at V and 11 bases at J, with 17 bases between. CDR3 sequence: CASSVSPGVFQYF. The CDR3 coding sequence is TGCGCCAGCAGCGTCAGCCCAGGGGTGTTTCAGTACTTC.

CDR3 sequence reads: CASSNPGQGHTYEQYF. DNA for the CDR3: TGTGCCAGTAGTAACCCCGGGCAGGGCCACACCTACGAGCAGTACTTC. The V and J genes are TRBV19 and TRBJ2-7, with D possibly being TRBD1 (5 bases). The CDR3 contains 16 residues. Germline V gene data show CDR1 as LNHDA and CDR2 as SQIVND (reference sequence). The V and J ends lost 4 bases and 2 bases respectively, with 18 bases between them.

The chain joins TRBV28 to TRBJ2-7; 10 bases line up with TRBD1. The trim removed 10 bases at V and 6 bases at J, leaving 12 bases unmatched. The CDR3 runs to 14 residues. Germline loops: CDR1 MDHEN, CDR2 SYDVKM. CDR3 in amino acids: CAISTDGQGVEQYF. CDR3 sequence (DNA): TGTGCCATCTCCACTGACGGACAGGGGGTCGAGCAGTACTTC.

In its sample, this clone was seen a few times. CDR3 protein: CASSLGGALRGNEQFF. CDR3 DNA sequence: TGTGCCAGCAGCTTAGGGGGAGCCCTTAGAGGGAATGAGCAGTTCTTC. The chain employs TRBV11-1 and TRBJ2-1; possibly TRBD2 for D (5 bases). This CDR3 spans 16 amino acids. V was pared by 1 base and J by 7 bases, with 17 bases between. Germline V gene data show CDR1 as SGHAT and CDR2 as FQDESV (reference sequence).

The rearrangement joins TRBV4-3 to TRBJ2-1; D ambiguous. The CDR3 extends over 15 amino acids. Germline CDR1 and CDR2: LGHNA and YSLEER. The V and J ends lost 0 bases and 9 bases respectively, with 15 bases between them. Here the CDR3 DNA reads TGCGCCAGCAGCCAAGAACTAAGCCGATGGAGTGAGCAGTTCTTC. It encodes CASSQELSRWSEQFF.

V gene TRBV6-5 combines with J gene TRBJ2-6, with unresolved D. With 2 bases removed from V and 0 bases from J, the gap between germline ends came to 5 bases. Looked up from germline, CDR1 is MNHEY and CDR2 is SVGAGI. The CDR3 sequence is 15 residues long. CDR3 nucleotides: TGTGCCAGCAGTTACACATCCTCTGGGGCCAACGTCCTGACTTTC. It encodes CASSYTSSGANVLTF.

The chain links TRBV11-2 to TRBJ2-1; the D gene is possibly TRBD2 (6 bases). The germline CDR1 and CDR2 sequences are SGHAT and FQNNGV. Trimming cost V 1 base and J 1 base, with 8 bases left between them. CDR3 length: 15 amino acids. The CDR3 reads CASSLGGVSYNEQFF. CDR3 coding DNA: TGTGCCAGCAGCTTAGGGGGGGTATCCTACAATGAGCAGTTCTTC.

The sample holds a few counts of this clone. The rearrangement joins TRBV7-2 to TRBJ2-5; tentative D call: TRBD2 (6 bases). V was pared by 5 bases and J by 0 bases, with 7 bases between. The CDR3 spans 13 residues. The V gene's germline CDR1 is SGHTA and CDR2 FQGNSA. The CDR3 nucleotides read TGTGCCAGCAGCGGGGGGTACCAAGAGACCCAGTACTTC. Amino acids: CASSGGYQETQYF. The full variable domain, its missing parts supplied by reference TRBV7-2 and TRBJ2-5, is GAGVSQSPSNKVTEKGKDVELRCDPISGHTALYWYRQSLGQGLEFLIYFQGNSAPDKSGLPSDRFSAERTGGSVSTLTIQRTQQEDSAVYLCASSGGYQETQYFGPGTRLLVL.

The V gene is TRBV5-5, the J gene TRBJ2-3, with 7 bases aligning to TRBD2. Germline CDR1 reads SGHKS; CDR2 reads YYEKEE (reference sequence). Trimming took 1 base from V and 0 from J; bases not matched to a gene: 14. CDR3 size: 19 residues. CDR3 nucleotide sequence: TGTGCCAGCAGCTTGTCCGGGCGGGCTAGCGGACGTAGCACAGATACGCAGTATTTT. It translates to CASSLSGRASGRSTDTQYF.

The chain combines TRBV6-1 with TRBJ1-2; the match to TRBD1 covers 7 bases. Germline loops: CDR1 MNHNS, CDR2 SASEGT. This CDR3 has 14 residues. The ends lost 6 bases at V and 4 bases at J; junction bases unmatched: 8. CDR3 bases: TGTGCCAGCAGCCAGGGGGAGGGAGGCTATGGCTACACCTTC. This sequence encodes CASSQGEGGYGYTF.

This clone was observed once. V and J are TRBV15 and TRBJ1-1; D remains unclear. With 0 bases removed from V and 1 base from J, the gap between germline ends came to 3 bases. This CDR3 region has 13 residues. In germline, CDR1 is LNHNV, CDR2 YYDKDF (reference sequence). CDR3 DNA sequence: TGTGCCACCAGCAGAGACAGGAACACTGAAGCTTTCTTT. It yields the protein CATSRDRNTEAFF. The full variable domain, its missing parts supplied by reference TRBV15 and TRBJ1-1, is DAMVIQNPRYQVTQFGKPVTLSCSQTLNHNVMYWYQQKSSQAPKLLFHYYDKDFNNEADTPDNFQSRRPNTSFCFLDIRSPGLGDTAMYLCATSRDRNTEAFFGQGTRLTVV.

In the case of this clone: One end of the junction fails to match germline, which may point to a read error. The genes are TRBV5-4 and TRBJ2-3; D is perhaps TRBD2 (7 bases). Germline values: CDR1 SGHNT, CDR2 YYREEE (reference sequence). The CDR3 has 12 amino acids. This CDR3 is CAGARGTDTQYF. The CDR3 DNA sequence: TGCGCGGGGGCGCGTGGCACAGATACGCAGTATTTT.

The CDR3 here is CASGKGRDTQYF. In DNA, the CDR3 is TGTGCCAGCGGAAAGGGTCGGGATACGCAGTATTTT. This chain uses TRBV5-4 with TRBJ2-3; D is ambiguous. This CDR3 is 12 amino acids long. Germline assignment: CDR1 SGHNT and CDR2 YYREEE (reference sequence). V was trimmed by 7 bases and J by 6 bases, leaving 12 bases between them. Variable domain in full (rest from reference TRBV5-4 and TRBJ2-3): ETGVTQSPTHLIKTRGQQVTLRCSSQSGHNTVSWYQQALGQGPQFIFQYYREEENGRGNFPPRFSGLQFPNYSSELNVNALELDDSALYLCASGKGRDTQYFGPGTRLTVL.